The text below deals with one T cell receptor beta chain. The sample holds other DNA sequences that translate to the same CDR3. Trimming left V 1 base short and J 4 bases short, with 8 bases between. This CDR3 comprises 13 residues. Germline V gene lookup returns CDR1 LGHNT and CDR2 FRNRAP. The data were taken from a study of blood T cell repertoires in COVID-19. TCRdb's table, derived via immunoSEQ multiplex PCR, lists solely in-frame clones and lacks some. Here the sample spans approximately 210,000 clones, roughly four fifths being singletons. This TCR was sampled from a woman aged 70-85 years with active or convalescent COVID-19. This chain connects TRBV12-5 to TRBJ2-7, with D possibly being TRBD1 (5 bases). Source material: peripheral blood. CDR3 residues: CASGLGQSYEQYF. In DNA, the CDR3 is TGTGCTAGTGGTTTGGGACAGAGTTACGAGCAGTACTTC.